This T cell receptor beta chain is drawn from a study of blood T cell repertoires in COVID-19 (dated by TCRdb to the early 2020s). About the study as a whole: Samples from collaborators originated in the United States, Italy and Spain and spanned both the acute and convalescent phases of COVID-19. Sample metadata almost always included a de-identified subject ID, COVID-19 status, age in years and sex. Samples came from the ongoing ImmuneRACE study (first 160 participants) plus 1,254 subjects from 6 global collaborators. The material from the prospective study consisted of cDNA or gDNA derived from T cells, B-cell-depleted T cells, or PBMCs. The dataset comprised deeply sampled blood TCRbeta repertoires from subjects exposed to, actively infected with, or recovered from COVID-19. A freely available public database, intended as a resource for researchers studying the immune response to SARS-CoV-2, is where the repertoires were released. HLA class I and class II types, where available, came from metadata supplied by the sample provider rather than from assay-based typing. Broader findings and caveats from the paper: Clinical and demographic metadata were provided uncurated, with the amount varying by source and participant.

Whole blood was collected in K2EDTA tubes by collaborating institutions according to the institutions' own protocols. Collaborator samples were shipped for TCRbeta analysis as frozen whole blood, isolated PBMCs, or DNA extracted from either sample type. Between the V and J ends, shortened by 3 bases and 1 base respectively, the junction contains 12 bases. The CDR3 goes from the cysteine to the phenylalanine over 16 residues. The DNA shown is the 48-base CDR3, in frame from base 1. The germline V gene supplies CDR1 KGHDR and CDR2 SFDVKD. A single count supports this clone. Its antigen is still unknown. Per-base qualities were not stored, and no clone one base away is much larger. TCRbeta CDR3 regions were amplified from genomic DNA by means of the immunoSEQ Assay, a bias-controlled multiplex PCR. As for the original processing: The number of nucleated cells in each sample was estimated from the amplification of reference gene primers within the assay. To quantify the absolute abundance of each unique TCRbeta CDR3 rearrangement, sequence reads were collapsed and filtered. For each sample, productive Simpson clonality was calculated by taking the square root of Simpson's diversity index across productive rearrangements. The immuneACCESS repertoire file appears here via TCRdb, limited to in-frame rearrangements. These files lack a portion of the clones; in checked studies, under half of the deficit traces to unresolved V genes, and the cause of the others is not known. That table supplies the V and J calls and clone size; D and trimming were determined from the DNA. The sample has some 150,000 clones on record, over 75% of them singletons. The top ten hold around 2.9% of the sample.

In this chain, TRBV24-1 is recombined with TRBJ2-1; no D segment can be confidently identified. The sample consisted of peripheral blood. This TCR was recovered from a woman between 55 and 75 years old with active COVID-19. The nucleotide sequence is TGTGCCACCAGTGATGACAAGGTCTTGTCCTACAATGAGCAGTTCTTC. It codes for CATSDDKVLSYNEQFF.